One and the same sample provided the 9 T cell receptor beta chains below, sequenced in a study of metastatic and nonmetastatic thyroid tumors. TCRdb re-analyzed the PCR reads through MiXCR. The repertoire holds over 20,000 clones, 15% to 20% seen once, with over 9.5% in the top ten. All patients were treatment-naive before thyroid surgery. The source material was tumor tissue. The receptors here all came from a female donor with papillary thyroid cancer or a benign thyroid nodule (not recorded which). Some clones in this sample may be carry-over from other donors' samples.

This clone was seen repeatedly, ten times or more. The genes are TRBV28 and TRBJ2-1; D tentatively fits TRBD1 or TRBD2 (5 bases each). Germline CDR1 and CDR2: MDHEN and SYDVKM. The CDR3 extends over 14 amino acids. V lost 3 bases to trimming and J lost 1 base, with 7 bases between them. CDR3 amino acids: CASSFRESYNEQFF. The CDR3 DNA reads TGTGCCAGCAGTTTCAGGGAGTCCTACAATGAGCAGTTCTTC.

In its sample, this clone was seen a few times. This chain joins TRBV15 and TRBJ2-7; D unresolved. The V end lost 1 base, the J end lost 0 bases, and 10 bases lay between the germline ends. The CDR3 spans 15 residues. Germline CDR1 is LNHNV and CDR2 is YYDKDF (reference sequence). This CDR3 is CATSRAVDNSYEQYF. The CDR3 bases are TGTGCCACCAGCAGAGCGGTTGACAACTCCTACGAGCAGTACTTC.

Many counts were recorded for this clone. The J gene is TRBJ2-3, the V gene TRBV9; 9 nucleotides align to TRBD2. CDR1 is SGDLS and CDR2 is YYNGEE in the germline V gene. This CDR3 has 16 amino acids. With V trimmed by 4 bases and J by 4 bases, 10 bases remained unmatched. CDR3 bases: TGTGCCAGCAGCCCCTGGGGTAGCGGGGGCTCAGATACGCAGTATTTT. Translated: CASSPWGSGGSDTQYF.

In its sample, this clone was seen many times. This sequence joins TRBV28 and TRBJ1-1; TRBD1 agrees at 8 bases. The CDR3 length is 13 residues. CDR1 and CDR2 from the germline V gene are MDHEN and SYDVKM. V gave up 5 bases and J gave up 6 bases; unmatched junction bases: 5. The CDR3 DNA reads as TGTGCCAGCAGTCCTCTACAGGGGGCTGAAGCTTTCTTT. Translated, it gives CASSPLQGAEAFF. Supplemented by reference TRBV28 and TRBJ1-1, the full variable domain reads DVKVTQSSRYLVKRTGEKVFLECVQDMDHENMFWYRQDPGLGLRLIYFSYDVKMKEKGDIPEGYSVSREKKERFSLILESASTNQTSMYLCASSPLQGAEAFFGQGTRLTVV.

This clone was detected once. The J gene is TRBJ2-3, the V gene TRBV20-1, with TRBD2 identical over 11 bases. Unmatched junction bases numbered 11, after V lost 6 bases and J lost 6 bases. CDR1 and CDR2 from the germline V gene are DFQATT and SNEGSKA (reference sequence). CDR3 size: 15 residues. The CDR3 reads CSAPMGLAVGDTQYF. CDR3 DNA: TGCAGTGCCCCGATGGGACTAGCGGTAGGTGATACGCAGTATTTT.

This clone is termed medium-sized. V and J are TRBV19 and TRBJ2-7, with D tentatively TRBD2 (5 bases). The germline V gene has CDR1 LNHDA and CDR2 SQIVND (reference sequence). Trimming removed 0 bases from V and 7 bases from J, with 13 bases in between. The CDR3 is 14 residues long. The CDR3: CASSIDSDYGEQYF. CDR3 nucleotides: TGTGCCAGTAGTATAGATAGCGACTACGGTGAGCAGTACTTC.

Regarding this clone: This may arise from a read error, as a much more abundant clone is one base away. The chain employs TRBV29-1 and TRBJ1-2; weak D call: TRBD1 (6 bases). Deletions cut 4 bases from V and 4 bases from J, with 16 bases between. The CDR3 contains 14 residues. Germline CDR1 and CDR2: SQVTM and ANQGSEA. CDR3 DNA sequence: TGCAGCGTTGCACAGGGAAAGTTGTCCTATGGCTACACCTTC. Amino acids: CSVAQGKLSYGYTF.

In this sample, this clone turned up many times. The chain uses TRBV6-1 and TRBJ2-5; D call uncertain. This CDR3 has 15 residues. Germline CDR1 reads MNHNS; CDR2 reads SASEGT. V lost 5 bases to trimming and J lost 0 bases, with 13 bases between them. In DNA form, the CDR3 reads TGTGCCAGCAGTTTCCCCCAGACGAACCAAGAGACCCAGTACTTC. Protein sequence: CASSFPQTNQETQYF.

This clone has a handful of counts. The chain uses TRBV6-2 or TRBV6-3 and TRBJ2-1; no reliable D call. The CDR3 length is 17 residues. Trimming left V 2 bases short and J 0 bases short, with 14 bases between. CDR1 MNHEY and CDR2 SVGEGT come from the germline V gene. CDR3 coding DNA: TGTGCCAGCAGTTACCTATTGTGGGCCGCCTCCTACAATGAGCAGTTCTTC. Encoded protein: CASSYLLWAASYNEQFF.